The entry below describes one T cell receptor (beta chain). Its antigen remains undetermined. One base away there is no much larger clone; base qualities are not given. The library was prepared using 5' RACE. TCRdb records NextSeq 500 as the sequencer. To correct for sequencing error and PCR bias, the TCR library protocol tagged individual cDNA molecules with unique molecular identifiers. TCR alpha and beta chains were both sequenced, and the abundances of alpha and beta sequences in each sample were closely correlated with each other. The study's processing was this. Decombinator V4 was used to annotate the V gene, J gene and CDR3 of the TCR sequences. TCRs were defined as expanded if a significant change between any two time points was detected under a Poisson model with p below 0.0001. TCR abundances were normalised to the total number of TCRs sequenced per sample and were expressed as counts per million. MAIT TCRs were defined by TRAV1-2 paired with TRAJ12, TRAJ20 or TRAJ33, and iNKT TCRs by TRAV10 paired with TRAJ18. A search of VDJdb, accessed on 1 November 2021, was run for TCRs annotated to CMV, EBV and SARS-CoV-2, with TCRs annotated for multiple antigens excluded. TCRdb ran its own pipeline on the public reads, namely fastp trimming at Q25 and MiXCR clone calling, and kept in-frame beta chains. Records with the same CDR3 protein are collapsed into one entry carrying the most frequent genes and DNA. The V and J calls and clone size are TCRdb's, not the authors'. This sample comprises tens of thousands of distinct CDR3 sequences, 10% of them detected only once. The leading ten clones occupy 8% of the sample.

The CDR3, from cysteine to phenylalanine, totals 14 residues. Solely the CDR3 DNA is kept, with 42 bases framed from the first base. V sheds 7 bases and J sheds 2 bases, leaving 15 bases between their ends. CDR1 and CDR2 are read off the germline V gene (reference sequence) as GTSNPN and SVGIG. The study was a case-control design nested within a healthcare worker cohort in London, UK, with weekly nasopharyngeal swab PCR tests and blood sampling. Healthcare workers were recruited during the week of the UK lockdown, between 23 and 31 March 2020, and followed weekly for up to roughly 15 weeks. This record belongs to a study of early T cells in non-severe SARS-CoV-2 infection (dated by TCRdb to about 2021). Regarding the study in general: Because TCR sequencing relied on bulk RNA taken from unsorted whole blood, pairing of alpha and beta chains was not possible.

On the study overall, not on this receptor specifically: VDJdb matching was skewed toward anti-spike CD8 responses, so virus-specific expansions were likely underestimated and private and CD4 specificities were missed.

The V and J segments used are TRBV30 and TRBJ2-1; the D segment could be TRBD2, given 5 matching bases. This receptor was identified in an adult who was a healthcare worker with PCR-confirmed SARS-CoV-2 infection or an uninfected control (not recorded which). The source was whole blood, collected at baseline. For the CDR3, the sequence is CASSDSITYNEQFF. The DNA sequence reads TGTGCCTCCTCGGACTCAATAACCTACAATGAGCAGTTCTTC.